The next 7 T cell receptor beta chains were all read from a single sample in a study of blood T cell repertoires in COVID-19. Assay used: immunoSEQ multiplex PCR; TCRdb lists only in-frame clones, some missing. The sample contains around 100,000 clones, 86% of which appear only once. Material for sequencing was peripheral blood. The receptors shown here come from a man in his forties with acute or convalescent COVID-19.

V gene TRBV5-1 combines with J gene TRBJ1-2; D gene ambiguous. The V and J ends lost 4 bases and 8 bases respectively, with 18 bases between them. Germline V CDR1 and CDR2: SGHRS, YFSETQ. The CDR3 is 14 amino acids. This CDR3 is CASSIDGSGGGYTF. CDR3 nucleotide sequence: TGCGCCAGCAGCATAGACGGCTCAGGTGGCGGCTACACCTTC.

The chain carries TRBV5-6 and TRBJ2-1, with 11 bases fitting TRBD2. CDR3 length equals 18 residues. Trimming removed 2 bases from V and 7 bases from J; junction bases left unmatched: 14. Germline-derived CDR1 and CDR2 are SGHDT and YYEEEE. CDR3 nucleotide sequence: TGTGCCAGCAGCTTTGACTTAAGGAGCCTAGCGGGGGGAAATGAGCAGTTCTTC. Its translation is CASSFDLRSLAGGNEQFF.

The chain combines TRBV9 with TRBJ2-7; D is unresolved. From germline, CDR1 is SGDLS and CDR2 YYNGEE. Trimming removed 0 bases at V and 5 bases at J, with 9 bases between. The CDR3 is 13 amino acids. The chain's CDR3 is CASSVALENEQYF. In nucleotides, the CDR3 is TGTGCCAGCAGCGTAGCTTTAGAAAACGAGCAGTACTTC.

This clone was counted a single time. V gene TRBV5-5 combines with J gene TRBJ2-3; TRBD1 matches at 8 bases. The CDR3 runs to 16 residues. V dropped 2 bases and J dropped 0; count of bases not matched to a gene: 5. Germline V CDR1 and CDR2: SGHKS, YYEKEE (reference sequence). CDR3 nucleotides: TGTGCCAGCAGCTTCGGGGACAGGATAAGCACAGATACGCAGTATTTT. Protein: CASSFGDRISTDTQYF.

The chain carries TRBV30 and TRBJ2-7; D might be TRBD1 (6 bases). Germline-derived CDR1 and CDR2 are GTSNPN and SVGIG (reference sequence). The CDR3 extends over 13 amino acids. V was trimmed by 3 bases and J by 2 bases, leaving 11 bases between them. The CDR3 region is CAWSPGTTYEQYF. CDR3 coding DNA: TGTGCCTGGAGCCCCGGGACAACCTACGAGCAGTACTTC.

This clone was observed a single time. The V gene is TRBV5-1, the J gene TRBJ2-2; TRBD2 is a possible D gene (5 bases). Per the germline V gene, CDR1 is SGHRS and CDR2 is YFSETQ. V was trimmed by 0 bases and J by 1 base, leaving 10 bases between them. The CDR3 sequence is 16 residues long. CDR3 nucleotides: TGCGCCAGCAGCTTGGACAGCGGCATGAACACCGGGGAGCTGTTTTTT. Translating it yields CASSLDSGMNTGELFF. Variable domain in full (rest from reference TRBV5-1 and TRBJ2-2): KAGVTQTPRYLIKTRGQQVTLSCSPISGHRSVSWYQQTPGQGLQFLFEYFSETQRNKGNFPGRFSGRQFSNSRSEMNVSTLELGDSALYLCASSLDSGMNTGELFFGEGSRLTVL.

V is TRBV4-3 and J is TRBJ1-2, with D possibly matching TRBD1 (5 bases). Deletions cut 0 bases from V and 3 bases from J, with 20 bases between. The germline V gene encodes CDR1 LGHNA and CDR2 YSLEER. The CDR3 has 18 amino acids. For the CDR3, the DNA is TGCGCCAGCAGCCAAGAAAGGGTAGGGGAAGGTTATTACTATGGCTACACCTTC. It is translated as CASSQERVGEGYYYGYTF.